This TCR beta chain was found in a study of cytomegalovirus exposure and HLA in healthy donors. Study-wide background: The same platform was used for the roughly 130 validation repertoires and the roughly 680 first-cohort repertoires, a later analysis reported.

This table comes from immunoSEQ multiplex PCR, and its TCRdb copy is limited to in-frame clones, with some not included. The data show 110,000 to 150,000 clones, over 80% seen once. Concerning this clone: What it binds is not known.

Germline lookup yields CDR1 KGHSH and CDR2 LQKENI. This CDR3 contains 15 residues. Trimming pared 2 bases from V and 8 bases from J, leaving 15 bases between. Findings and limits, study-wide: The majority of TCR sequences were rare, yet some public TCRs appeared in many donors. With high specificity and sensitivity, the classifier reportedly diagnosed cytomegalovirus status. Confirmation in vitro established that a few CMV-associated chains were specific for CMV antigens.

The chain joins TRBV18 to TRBJ1-4; D possibly corresponds to TRBD1 (6 bases). The sample comprised PBMCs. The origin of this receptor is a woman in her 30s in good health and CMV-seropositive. The CDR3 spells CASSPGIGGLEKLFF. CDR3 nucleotide sequence: TGTGCCAGCTCACCAGGAATAGGGGGTTTGGAAAAACTGTTTTTT.